The rows below give T cell receptor beta chains drawn from one sample of a study of blood T cell repertoires in COVID-19. Repertoires were generated with immunoSEQ multiplex PCR, while TCRdb's copy carries only in-frame clones and drops some. There are approximately 150,000 clones in the sample; around 81% occur only once, and roughly 1.6% lies in the top ten. The sequencing sample was made of peripheral blood. These receptors originate from a human donor in a cohort sampled during active COVID-19. The CDR3 runs from the conserved cysteine through the conserved F or W. A D gene is named only where the DNA matches it firmly.

D	V	J	DNA	CDR3
TRBD1	TRBV18	TRBJ2-7	TGTGCCAGCTCACCTGGGACAGGGGCCGCCTACGAGCAGTACTTC	CASSPGTGAAYEQYF
TRBD2	TRBV7-9	TRBJ2-2	TGTGCCAGCAGCTTAGGCGGGAGGGTCGCCGGGGAGCTGTTTTTT	CASSLGGRVAGELFF
TRBD1	TRBV24-1	TRBJ2-7	TGTGCCACCAGTGCGCCTCAATCGACAGGGTGGGAGCAGTACTTC	CATSAPQSTGWEQYF
-	TRBV7-8	TRBJ1-1	TGTGCCAGCAGCTTAGCAGGGGATGGGAACACTGAAGCTTTCTTT	CASSLAGDGNTEAFF
-	TRBV28	TRBJ2-5	TGTGCCAGCACAGGGTCGGGAGAGACCCAGTACTTC	CASTGSGETQYF
-	TRBV11-2	TRBJ1-1	TGTGCCAGCAGCTCAGGCCGAGGGTGGAACACTGAAGCTTTCTTT	CASSSGRGWNTEAFF
TRBD1	TRBV5-1	TRBJ2-7	TGCGCCAGCAGCCCAGCCGGGACAGGGGACTACGAGCAGTACTTC	CASSPAGTGDYEQYF
-	TRBV20-1	TRBJ2-1	TGCAGTGCTAGTTTAAGGGACGGGAGTCGGGCCTACAATGAGCAGTTCTTC	CSASLRDGSRAYNEQFF
-	TRBV19	TRBJ2-3	TGTGCCAGTAGATCGGCTGCTAGCCTACCCGTTGATACGCAGTATTTT	CASRSAASLPVDTQYF
-	TRBV7-8	TRBJ1-1	TGTGCCAGCAGCTTTCGGGAAGGTTTGAACACTGAAGCTTTCTTT	CASSFREGLNTEAFF